The 32 T cell receptor beta chains given below trace back to one sample, sequenced in a study of Ad26.COV2.S vaccination and SARS-CoV-2 variants. Sequencing used immunoSEQ multiplex PCR; TCRdb keeps in-frame clones, though not all of them. The repertoire holds roughly 380,000 clones, with about 90% as singletons. The input for sequencing was peripheral blood, taken after recovery from COVID-19. The source of these receptors is a human donor who had recovered from COVID-19.

V usage is TRBV18 and J usage is TRBJ2-3, with D perhaps matching TRBD2 (5 bases). Germline values: CDR1 KGHSH, CDR2 LQKENI. The CDR3 length is 15 residues. Trimming shortened V by 1 base and J by 0 bases, and 8 bases separated the two germline ends. The CDR3 here is CASSPLEGSTDTQYF. CDR3 DNA: TGTGCCAGCTCACCACTTGAGGGTAGCACAGATACGCAGTATTTT.

The chain is built from TRBV12-3 or TRBV12-4 and TRBJ1-1; a possible D gene is TRBD1 (5 bases). The CDR3 has 12 residues. V lost 7 bases to trimming and J lost 5 bases, with 11 bases between them. CDR3 sequence reads: CASIGGGTEAFF. The CDR3, as DNA: TGTGCCAGCATTGGGGGAGGAACTGAAGCTTTCTTT.

V and J are TRBV3-1 (or the pseudogene TRBV3-2) and TRBJ2-7, with a weak D call TRBD2 (5 bases). CDR1 is LGHDT and CDR2 is YNNKEL in the germline V gene (reference sequence). V lost 0 bases, J lost 9 bases, and 9 bases lay in between. The CDR3 runs 12 residues. The CDR3 DNA follows: TGTGCCAGCAGCCAAGATGGGAGAGGGCAGTACTTC. Its translation is CASSQDGRGQYF.

The chain joins TRBV6-1 to TRBJ1-6; no reliable D call. CDR1 and CDR2 (germline): MNHNS, SASEGT. The CDR3 sequence is 13 residues long. Trimming removed 3 bases from V and 6 bases from J, with 6 bases in between. In DNA, the CDR3 is TGTGCCAGCAGTGAGCCTGGTAATTCACCCCTCCACTTT. This translates into CASSEPGNSPLHF.

Worth noting for this clone: This sample also contains other DNA sequences that code for the same CDR3. V and J are TRBV7-2 and TRBJ1-1; no clear D gene. Looked up from germline, CDR1 is SGHTA and CDR2 is FQGNSA. Trimming took off 5 bases at V and 1 base at J, with 8 bases between the two ends. The CDR3 contains 13 residues. CDR3 bases: TGTGCCAGCAGCCTCTCTAGGAACACTGAAGCTTTCTTT. Amino acids: CASSLSRNTEAFF.

The chain combines TRBV5-4 with TRBJ1-2; possibly TRBD1 for D (5 bases). This CDR3 comprises 15 residues. CDR1 and CDR2 (germline): SGHNT, YYREEE (reference sequence). V lost 0 bases to trimming and J lost 4 bases, with 13 bases between them. In DNA, the CDR3 is TGTGCCAGCAGCTTGGCGGGACGGGTCCCCTATGGCTACACCTTC. It is translated as CASSLAGRVPYGYTF.

The CDR3 loop is CASSRWGTGELFF. The CDR3 DNA is TGTGCCAGCAGCCGGTGGGGCACCGGGGAGCTGTTTTTT. The chain employs TRBV6-1 and TRBJ2-2; the D is unclear. The V end lost 6 bases, the J end lost 4 bases, and 9 bases lay between the germline ends. The CDR3 consists of 13 residues. The V gene's germline CDR1 is MNHNS and CDR2 SASEGT.

The chain combines TRBV6-6 with TRBJ2-7, with D possibly being TRBD1 or TRBD2 (5 bases each). CDR1 and CDR2 (germline): MNHNY, SVGAGI (reference sequence). The germline V and J ends were trimmed by 0 bases and 3 bases, with 9 bases remaining between them. The CDR3 spans 14 residues. The DNA for the CDR3 is TGTGCCAGCAGTTACTCGGGGGTAGGCTACGAGCAGTACTTC. This translates into CASSYSGVGYEQYF.

This clone has just a few counts. V usage is TRBV9 and J usage is TRBJ1-1, with TRBD1 as a possible D gene (6 bases). The CDR3 covers 14 residues. CDR1 and CDR2 (germline): SGDLS, YYNGEE. Trimming shortened V by 4 bases and J by 1 base, and 11 bases separated the two germline ends. The CDR3 here is CASSPGQRNTEAFF. The CDR3 region has the DNA TGTGCCAGCAGCCCAGGACAGAGGAACACTGAAGCTTTCTTT.

J is TRBJ1-6 and V is TRBV11-2; possibly TRBD1 for D (6 bases). This CDR3 contains 14 residues. Trimming stripped 6 bases from V and 10 bases from J, with 16 bases between. Looked up from germline, CDR1 is SGHAT and CDR2 is FQNNGV. CDR3 bases: TGTGCCAGCAGTAGACCAGGGGTCGGATCACCCCTCCACTTT. Protein sequence: CASSRPGVGSPLHF. Combining the CDR3 with reference TRBV11-2 and TRBJ1-6 gives the whole variable domain EAGVAQSPRYKIIEKRQSVAFWCNPISGHATLYWYQQILGQGPKLLIQFQNNGVVDDSQLPKDRFSAERLKGVDSTLKIQPAKLEDSAVYLCASSRPGVGSPLHFGNGTRLTVT.

The V and J genes are TRBV12-3 or TRBV12-4 and TRBJ2-3; D gene uncertain. CDR3 length: 12 residues. V was cut by 8 bases and J by 5 bases, with 11 bases left in between. The CDR3 is CASSFVRDTQYF. The CDR3, as DNA: TGTGCCAGCTCTTTCGTTAGAGATACGCAGTATTTT.

Turning to this clone: One junction end disagrees with the germline gene, perhaps due to a read error. The CDR3 sequence is CAGSIWGDAYEQYF. The CDR3 coding sequence is TGTGCCGGCAGCATCTGGGGGGATGCCTACGAGCAGTACTTC. This sequence joins TRBV7-2 and TRBJ2-7, with D possibly matching TRBD2 (6 bases). Germline values: CDR1 SGHTA, CDR2 FQGNSA. CDR3 length: 14 residues.

The chain recombines TRBV19 with TRBJ2-7, with unresolved D. This CDR3 comprises 11 residues. CDR1 is LNHDA, CDR2 SQIVND, per germline (reference sequence). V shed 2 bases and J shed 4 bases, with 3 bases lying between them. CDR3 sequence: CASSIRYEQYF. The CDR3 DNA follows: TGTGCCAGTAGTATAAGATACGAGCAGTACTTC.

The chain is built from TRBV9 and TRBJ2-1; 8 nucleotides align to TRBD2. With V trimmed by 4 bases and J by 7 bases, 7 bases remained unmatched. The germline V gene has CDR1 SGDLS and CDR2 YYNGEE. The CDR3 consists of 14 residues. DNA for the CDR3: TGTGCCAGCAGCCCCCGACTAGCGAGGAATGAGCAGTTCTTC. This codes for CASSPRLARNEQFF.

The V gene is TRBV5-8, the J gene TRBJ1-2; D is ambiguous. V was pared by 1 base and J by 5 bases, with 18 bases between. The length of the CDR3 is 16 residues. The germline CDR1 and CDR2 sequences are SGHTS and YDEGEE. The CDR3 protein is CASSLLQDRARYGYTF. The CDR3 DNA is TGTGCCAGCAGCTTGTTGCAGGACCGCGCTCGGTATGGCTACACCTTC.

DNA of the CDR3: TGTGCCAGCAGTTCGGACCGAAACCCCACAGATACGCAGTATTTT. Amino acid sequence: CASSSDRNPTDTQYF. The gene calls are TRBV7-9 and TRBJ2-3; no clear D gene. Trimming removed 6 bases from V and 2 bases from J, with 15 bases in between. The CDR3 runs to 15 residues. Germline loops: CDR1 SEHNR, CDR2 FQNEAQ (reference sequence).

This rearrangement joins TRBV5-5 to TRBJ1-5; 8 nucleotides agree with TRBD1. V gave up 3 bases and J gave up 2 bases; unmatched junction bases: 7. This CDR3 spans 16 amino acids. Germline-derived CDR1 and CDR2 are SGHKS and YYEKEE (reference sequence). CDR3 in DNA: TGTGCCAGCAGCTCCACCCCGACAGGGGGCAATCAGCCCCAGCATTTT. Amino acids: CASSSTPTGGNQPQHF.

This chain links TRBV12-5 with TRBJ1-1; D is unclear. Per the germline V gene, CDR1 is LGHNT and CDR2 is FRNRAP. V lost 2 bases and J 8 bases, leaving 6 bases between the germline ends. The CDR3 is 11 residues long. This CDR3 is CASGLHSEAFF. CDR3 bases: TGTGCTAGTGGTTTGCACAGCGAAGCTTTCTTT.

In nucleotides, the CDR3 is TGTGCCAGCAGTTACGGGGTGGGGATCCCCTACGAGCAGTACTTC. Its protein is CASSYGVGIPYEQYF. The rearrangement links TRBV6-5 to TRBJ2-7; D uncertain. Trimming left V 2 bases short and J 2 bases short, with 13 bases between. The length of the CDR3 is 15 residues. Germline assignment: CDR1 MNHEY and CDR2 SVGAGI.

This clone was observed a single time. V and J are TRBV12-3 or TRBV12-4 and TRBJ1-2; D may be TRBD1 (5 bases). This CDR3 is 13 amino acids long. V gave up 1 base and J gave up 8 bases, with 11 bases separating them. CDR3 nucleotide sequence: TGTGCCAGCAGTTTAGAGGGGTTCGGAGGCTACACCTTC. Its translation is CASSLEGFGGYTF.

A few counts support this clone. The chain has TRBV11-2 and TRBJ1-2, with 7 bases identical to TRBD1. Germline V gives CDR1 SGHAT, CDR2 FQNNGV. This CDR3 has 17 amino acids. With V trimmed by 5 bases and J by 4 bases, 16 bases remained unmatched. CDR3 in DNA: TGTGCCAGCAGCACCAGAGGACAGGCTCAGATTGGCTATGGCTACACCTTC. It yields the protein CASSTRGQAQIGYGYTF.

The V gene is TRBV6-2 or TRBV6-3, the J gene TRBJ1-6; D not certain. CDR1 and CDR2 from the germline V gene are MNHEY and SVGEGT. The CDR3 has 19 residues. Deletions cut 5 bases from V and 0 bases from J, with 20 bases between. CDR3 sequence reads: CASSTILDRRSSYNSPLHF. The CDR3 nucleotides are TGTGCCAGCAGTACCATCCTTGACCGGAGGAGCTCCTATAATTCACCCCTCCACTTT.

The chain uses TRBV6-5 and TRBJ2-5; a possible D gene is TRBD2 (6 bases). With 5 bases removed from V and 4 bases from J, the gap between germline ends came to 17 bases. Germline values: CDR1 MNHEY, CDR2 SVGAGI. The CDR3 runs 15 residues. The CDR3, as DNA: TGTGCCAGCAGTCTCGAGTCTAGCGTAAGAGAGACCCAGTACTTC. It codes for CASSLESSVRETQYF.

The chain has TRBV9 and TRBJ2-6; D unresolved. Germline values: CDR1 SGDLS, CDR2 YYNGEE. V dropped 4 bases and J dropped 0 bases, with 8 bases sitting between them. CDR3 length equals 15 residues. Here the CDR3 DNA reads TGTGCCAGCAGCCCATATCGCTCTGGGGCCAACGTCCTGACTTTC. This translates into CASSPYRSGANVLTF.

The rearrangement uses TRBV27 and TRBJ2-2; no firm D call. The germline CDR1 and CDR2 sequences are MNHEY and SMNVEV (reference sequence). CDR3 length equals 14 residues. V gave up 1 base and J gave up 1 base, with 4 bases separating them. The CDR3 DNA follows: TGTGCCAGCAGTTTATTTGGGAACACCGGGGAGCTGTTTTTT. This sequence encodes CASSLFGNTGELFF.

The CDR3 loop reads CSARIGGLNTEAFF. The CDR3 nucleotides are TGCAGCGCCCGGATCGGGGGATTGAACACTGAAGCTTTCTTT. The rearrangement links TRBV29-1 to TRBJ1-1; D might be TRBD1 (5 bases). The germline CDR1 and CDR2 sequences are SQVTM and ANQGSEA. This CDR3 contains 14 residues. The V end was cut by 7 bases, the J end by 0 bases, with 15 bases between.

The V call is TRBV19, the J call TRBJ1-1; perhaps TRBD1 as D (6 bases). Germline CDR1 reads LNHDA; CDR2 reads SQIVND (reference sequence). There are 16 residues in the CDR3. Trimming took off 1 base at V and 4 bases at J, with 16 bases between the two ends. CDR3 in amino acids: CASSIVGTFLATEAFF. The CDR3, as DNA: TGTGCCAGTAGTATAGTGGGGACATTTTTGGCCACTGAAGCTTTCTTT.

This chain connects TRBV23-1 to TRBJ2-7, with 8 bases fitting TRBD1. TRBV23-1 is identified as an open reading frame with a role that is uncertain. The CDR3 totals 18 residues. The V and J ends lost 2 bases and 3 bases, in that order; junction bases with no gene match: 15. Here the CDR3 reads CASSQPDRGDRSDYEQYF. Written as DNA, the CDR3 is TGCGCCAGCAGTCAACCTGACAGGGGTGATAGGTCGGACTACGAGCAGTACTTC.

The chain recombines TRBV6-5 with TRBJ1-1; D possibly corresponds to TRBD1 (6 bases). V dropped 7 bases and J dropped 6 bases, with 15 bases sitting between them. Per germline, CDR1 MNHEY and CDR2 SVGAGI. This CDR3 comprises 13 residues. CDR3 amino acids: CASNGGKMSEAFF. CDR3 bases: TGTGCCAGCAACGGGGGCAAGATGTCTGAAGCTTTCTTT.

This rearrangement joins TRBV6-5 to TRBJ2-5; D is undetermined. V was trimmed by 0 bases and J by 1 base, leaving 9 bases between them. Germline CDR1 and CDR2: MNHEY and SVGAGI. This CDR3 is built from 15 residues. In DNA form, the CDR3 reads TGTGCCAGCAGTTACTCTACAGCGTCCCAAGAGACCCAGTACTTC. Translating gives CASSYSTASQETQYF.

The gene calls are TRBV28 and TRBJ1-4, with a tentative D call TRBD1 (5 bases). Trimming pared 1 base from V and 0 bases from J, leaving 12 bases between. Germline-derived CDR1 and CDR2 are MDHEN and SYDVKM. The CDR3 has 17 residues. For the CDR3, the DNA is TGTGCCAGCAGTTTATTTGGGACGGCCGCAACTAATGAAAAACTGTTTTTT. This translates into CASSLFGTAATNEKLFF.

V is TRBV18 and J is TRBJ2-1, with TRBD1 identical over 8 bases. V lost 2 bases to trimming and J lost 7 bases; unmatched junction nucleotides: 1. This CDR3 has 13 residues. Germline CDR1 and CDR2: KGHSH and LQKENI. The CDR3 loop is CASSPDRGNEQFF. In nucleotides, the CDR3 is TGTGCCAGCTCACCAGACAGGGGAAATGAGCAGTTCTTC.